These 10 T cell receptor beta chains share one sample of origin, sequenced in a study of T cell repertoires in cytomegalovirus infection. TCRdb reprocessed the reads with MiXCR, giving one entry per CDR3 protein. Found here are about 450,000 distinct CDR3 sequences, about a third of them singletons; the top ten hold approximately 15%. Sequenced sample: PBMCs. The receptors originated from a human donor in good health (CMV status not recorded). Some clones in this sample may be carry-over from other donors' samples.

The chain links TRBV7-9 to TRBJ2-3; tentative D call: TRBD2 (6 bases). The germline V gene encodes CDR1 SEHNR and CDR2 FQNEAQ (reference sequence). Deletions cut 5 bases from V and 2 bases from J, with 20 bases between. The CDR3 spans 17 residues. As DNA, the CDR3 is TGTGCCAGCAGCAACTCACCGACTAGTACCTTCACAGATACGCAGTATTTT. Translating gives CASSNSPTSTFTDTQYF.

The V call is TRBV10-1, the J call TRBJ1-4; no definite D call. Per germline, CDR1 WNHNN and CDR2 SYGVQD (reference sequence). This CDR3 contains 16 residues. The V end lost 0 bases, the J end lost 7 bases, and 15 bases lay between the germline ends. CDR3 protein: CASSESGRQSGEKLFF. The CDR3 bases are TGCGCCAGCAGTGAGTCAGGGAGGCAGAGCGGTGAAAAACTGTTTTTT.

This clonotype was counted many times. The chain recombines TRBV7-8 with TRBJ2-3, with D perhaps given as TRBD1 or TRBD2 (5 bases each). Germline V lookup: CDR1 SGHVS, CDR2 FQNEAQ. Trimming stripped 0 bases from V and 6 bases from J, with 7 bases between. The CDR3 contains 13 residues. DNA of the CDR3: TGTGCCAGCAGCTTAGCGGGGGAGGATACGCAGTATTTT. Its translation: CASSLAGEDTQYF.

The chain joins TRBV10-2 to TRBJ2-4, with D perhaps matching TRBD2 (5 bases). The CDR3 sequence is 16 residues long. The germline V and J ends were trimmed by 8 bases and 0 bases, with 17 bases remaining between them. From germline, CDR1 is WSHSY and CDR2 SAAADI. The CDR3 loop reads CASAPAGSLAKNIQYF. CDR3 nucleotides: TGCGCCAGCGCGCCTGCGGGCAGTCTAGCCAAAAACATTCAGTACTTC.

Regarding this clonotype: A junction end diverges from the germline sequence, so it may reflect a read error. The V call is TRBV7-2, the J call TRBJ1-2; tentative D call: TRBD1 (6 bases). The CDR3 length is 15 residues. The V gene's germline CDR1 is SGHTA and CDR2 FQGNSA. The CDR3 bases are TGTGCCAGCAGCTTAGCGGGCAGGGGCGATTATGGCTCCACCTTC. Translating gives CASSLAGRGDYGSTF.

This clonotype was seen repeatedly, ten times or more. The chain uses TRBV4-3 and TRBJ2-1; no firm D call. Trimming removed 0 bases at V and 7 bases at J, with 10 bases between. Germline assignment: CDR1 LGHNA and CDR2 YSLEER. The CDR3 length is 14 residues. This chain's CDR3 is CASSQDRSSNEQFF. Here the CDR3 DNA reads TGCGCCAGCAGCCAAGACAGGAGTAGTAATGAGCAGTTCTTC.

The V call is TRBV20-1, the J call TRBJ2-3, with 7 positions matching TRBD2. Germline V CDR1 and CDR2: DFQATT, SNEGSKA (reference sequence). The V gene end was trimmed by 4 bases and the J gene end by 2 bases; junction bases not matched to a gene: 9. This CDR3 region has 15 residues. This CDR3 is CSAILAGPVTDTQYF. The CDR3 DNA is TGCAGTGCTATTTTAGCGGGCCCCGTCACAGATACGCAGTATTTT.

This chain uses TRBV19 with TRBJ1-5; TRBD1 aligns across 11 bases. The CDR3 extends over 15 amino acids. The junction had 3 bases not matched to a gene; V was cut back by 5 bases and J by 3 bases. Germline-derived CDR1 and CDR2 are LNHDA and SQIVND (reference sequence). The CDR3 here is CASSGGQGDNQPQHF. The CDR3 bases are TGTGCCAGTAGTGGGGGACAGGGGGACAATCAGCCCCAGCATTTT.

Comments on this clonotype: A much larger clonotype is one base distant, so this may be a read error. This is likely a read error, given that the CDR3 carries no conserved phenylalanine or tryptophan at its end. The gene calls are TRBV7-2 and TRBJ2-5; 8 nucleotides agree with TRBD2. There are 14 residues in the CDR3. Germline assignment: CDR1 SGHTA and CDR2 FQGNSA. Trimming removed 4 bases from V and 5 bases from J; junction bases left unmatched: 6. CDR3 nucleotide sequence: TGTGCCAGCAGCTCGGGGGGGGGTGGCGAGACCCAGTACTTA. Its protein product is CASSSGGGGETQYL.

The sample holds many counts of this clonotype. The chain carries TRBV7-2 and TRBJ2-7; 9 positions match TRBD1. CDR1 is SGHTA, CDR2 FQGNSA, per germline. V was clipped by 7 bases and J by 3 bases; unmatched bases: 7. This CDR3 is 14 amino acids long. Written as DNA, the CDR3 is TGTGCCAGCAAGAGGCCGGGACAGGGCTACGAGCAGTACTTC. Amino acids: CASKRPGQGYEQYF.